This T cell receptor (beta chain) originates from a study of T-cell reconstitution after alpha-beta-depleted transplantation in children. This clonotype was observed a few times. Germline V gene data show CDR1 as LGHDT and CDR2 as YNNKEL (reference sequence). The CDR3 runs to 16 residues. The ends lost 3 bases at V and 0 bases at J; junction bases unmatched: 5. Unique molecular identifiers were incorporated into the prepared TCRbeta library. TCRdb reprocessed the PCR reads with MiXCR, giving one entry per CDR3 protein. The sample carries about a million distinct CDR3 sequences, about 29% recorded once.

The source is a boy under three years old who had a stem cell transplant for SCID, so the T cells may come from the graft donor. Source: PBMCs, mostly from graft donor cells, taken 360 days after TCRalphabeta/CD19-depleted stem cell transplant. J is TRBJ2-1 and V is TRBV3-1; the match to TRBD2 covers 7 bases. The CDR3 DNA sequence: TGTGCCAGCAGCCAGGACGGGGGGAGCTCCTACAATGAGCAGTTCTTC. Its translation: CASSQDGGSSYNEQFF.